This T cell receptor beta chain was captured in a study of CD8+CD57+ T cells in acquired aplastic anemia. Findings of the study overall: The study found no significant CD8+ Simpson's diversity difference between patients and controls.

The CDR3 covers 15 residues. Deletions cut 1 base from V and 3 bases from J, with 10 bases between. In germline, CDR1 is SGHTA, CDR2 FQGTGA. In regard to this clonotype: Its target is unknown.

Researchers used genomic DNA as the template to profile TCR beta VDJ and CDR3. TCRdb itself ran the reads through MiXCR, one entry per CDR3 protein. The sample records roughly 250,000 distinct CDR3 sequences, roughly 82% being singletons. The sequenced patients had an expansion of CD8+CD57+ cells seen by flow cytometry. All participating patients were living with severe acquired aplastic anemia. The sample was sorted CD4+, CD8+, or CD8+CD57+ T cells (not recorded which) from PBMCs. The origin of this receptor is a human donor with aplastic anemia. V gene TRBV7-3 combines with J gene TRBJ1-3; D is undetermined. Here the CDR3 reads CASSLKGGGGNTIYF. For the CDR3, the DNA is TGTGCCAGCAGCTTAAAGGGTGGAGGTGGAAACACCATATATTTT.